This note documents a single TCR beta chain sequence. The protocol was immunoSEQ multiplex PCR, while the TCRdb copy is restricted to in-frame clones and leaves out a portion. The profile covers 40,000 to 50,000 clones, with roughly 89% appearing a single time and 6.4% taken by the ten largest. Germline values: CDR1 SGHNT, CDR2 YYREEE (reference sequence). Unmatched junction bases numbered 3, after V lost 0 bases and J lost 4 bases. The CDR3 contains 16 residues. This sample is drawn from a study of blood T cell repertoires in COVID-19. The overall study: The analysed material was cDNA or gDNA that came from T cells, B-cell-depleted T cells, or PBMCs.

The chain carries TRBV5-4 and TRBJ1-6, with 8 nucleotides matching TRBD1. Sequencing was carried out using peripheral blood. The TCR comes from a man in his 70s with active COVID-19. The CDR3: CASSLGQGSYNSPLHF. CDR3 sequence (DNA): TGTGCCAGCAGCTTGGGACAGGGGTCGTATAATTCACCCCTCCACTTT.